This TCR beta chain was documented in a study of siplizumab effects on memory and regulatory T cells (dated by TCRdb to the late 2010s). Broadly, across the study: The effect of the anti-CD2 antibody siplizumab on alloreactive T-cell subsets was examined in allogeneic mixed lymphocyte reactions constructed from human PBMCs. Paper-wide results and their limitations: Siplizumab significantly lowered the cumulative frequency of alloreactive sequences that could be traced to unstimulated CD4+ memory T cells. Compared with memory T cells, unstimulated naive T cells appeared more diverse, and naive cells seemed to make a substantial contribution to the alloresponse. About 80-97% of proliferating CD4+ or CD8+ clones could not be given a naive or memory phenotype. Of the alloreactive CD4+ clones that could be mapped, the Treg-derived share averaged about 63% with siplizumab compared with approximately 30% in control reactions. The suppressive function of proliferating Tregs from siplizumab cultures was not functionally confirmed. Because sequences at frequencies below about 10^-5 were poorly captured, only a minor fraction of alloreactive clones could be mapped back to unstimulated subsets.

Sorted unstimulated T cells and proliferating T cells recovered from mixed lymphocyte reactions underwent TCRbeta CDR3 sequencing. Fresh whole blood from roughly ten HLA-typed healthy donors was used to isolate PBMCs. Receptor libraries were prepared by the immunoSEQ multiplex PCR assay. Each sample had 85,000 to 100,000 TCR templates assayed by the deep sequencing platform. Genomic DNA extracted from sorted T cells was the material used for TCRbeta CDR3 sequencing. Per the source publication's procedure: The R programming language was used for clonal analysis of the TCRbeta CDR3 data. Comparing unstimulated samples against CFSE-low samples taken after the reaction was how alloreactive CD4+ and CD8+ clones were defined. Regulatory or non-regulatory origin of alloreactive CD4+ clones was assigned by matching sequences to the sorted unstimulated Treg and non-Treg repertoires. The table comes from immuneACCESS by way of TCRdb, which keeps in-frame sequences with V and J called. Part of the clones is missing from these tables; in studies checked, under half for an unresolved V gene and the rest for unknown reasons. V and J calls plus clone size are reproduced from that table; the DNA served to infer D and trimming. This sample has around 100,000 clones in its table, and 75% to 95% of those were observed once. The biggest ten clones account for around 2.6% of the sample.

Points on this clone: Its binding antigen is unknown. The input lacks base qualities; no much larger clone sits a single base away.

Measured from the cysteine to the phenylalanine, the CDR3 is 14 residues long. Solely the CDR3 DNA is kept, with 42 bases framed from the first base. Trimming takes 6 bases off V and 6 bases off J; junction bases not matched to a gene: 7. CDR1 and CDR2 were assigned from the germline V gene (reference sequence) as WNHNN and SYGVQD. The sequence came from a human donor in good health. Some clones in this sample may be carry-over from other donors' samples. Sequenced sample: CD4+ T cells sorted from blood. Recombination connected TRBV10-1 to TRBJ1-5; a stretch of 8 junction bases matches TRBD1. The sequenced DNA is TGCGCCAGCAGACTGGACAGGGCGCTTCAGCCCCAGCATTTT. This translates into CASRLDRALQPQHF.